The subject of this entry is one T cell receptor beta chain. Antigen: not known. Clones were read by immunoSEQ multiplex PCR, and TCRdb kept only the in-frame ones, dropping some. In the table there are millions of clones, more than 80% of which are singletons. This record comes from a study of shared clonotypes between healthy human individuals. Study-wide points: Depth was large, yet rarefaction showed that sorted-subset sequencing was incomplete.

The V gene's germline CDR1 is SGHTA and CDR2 FQGNSA. Trimming took 3 bases from V and 0 from J, leaving 15 bases between them. This CDR3 spans 16 amino acids. Among the donors, all were Caucasian adults who lived in Nashville, Tennessee. The V gene is TRBV7-2, the J gene TRBJ2-7, with D perhaps being TRBD1 or TRBD2 (6 bases each). This clonotype was sampled from a man between 18 and 35 years old in good health. Some clones in this sample may be carry-over from other donors' samples. The source material was naive CD4+ T cells from PBMCs. Documented subset: CD45RA+ positively selected. The CDR3 loop is CASSLGGHFSSYEQYF. CDR3 nucleotides: TGTGCCAGCAGCTTGGGGGGACACTTTAGCTCCTACGAGCAGTACTTC.